This T cell receptor beta chain was captured in a study of shared clonotypes between healthy human individuals. Data came from immunoSEQ multiplex PCR; TCRdb stores just in-frame clones and leaves some out. The profile covers about 2.2 million clones, with about 93% appearing a single time and roughly 1.7% taken by the ten largest. Selected positively for CCR7 and CD45RO-negative, naive CD8 cells excluded terminally differentiated effector memory CD45RA+ cells. This clone was picked up one time. Per germline, CDR1 SGHNT and CDR2 YENEEA. CDR3 length equals 15 residues. Trimming cost V 6 bases and J 2 bases, with 16 bases left between them.

This sequence originates from a young man in good health. Some clones in this sample may be carry-over from other donors' samples. Material for sequencing was naive CD8+ T cells from PBMCs. The chain couples TRBV11-3 to TRBJ2-5; either TRBD1 or TRBD2 may fit D (5 bases each). CDR3: CASSQGGGTQETQYF. CDR3 nucleotides: TGTGCCAGCAGTCAGGGTGGGGGTACACAAGAGACCCAGTACTTC.